A single sample is the source of the 22 T cell receptor beta chains below, sequenced in a study of cytomegalovirus exposure and HLA in healthy donors. The primer mix had 60 Vbeta and 13 Jbeta primers. Profiling relied on immunoSEQ multiplex PCR, and the TCRdb table lists in-frame clones only, not all of them. The sample carries 150,000 to 200,000 clones, around 80% recorded once. Material for sequencing was PBMCs. Source of these receptors: a woman aged 18-30 years in good health and CMV-seronegative.

The gene calls are TRBV11-3 and TRBJ2-1, with TRBD2 matching over 8 bases. The CDR3 runs to 15 residues. With 0 bases clipped from V and 7 bases from J, the junction kept 5 bases outside the gene matches. Germline CDR1 SGHNT, CDR2 YENEEA. As DNA, the CDR3 is TGTGCCAGCAGCTTAGATCCAGCGGGAGAGAATGAGCAGTTCTTC. Protein sequence: CASSLDPAGENEQFF.

The chain uses TRBV27 and TRBJ2-1; 9 bases line up with TRBD2. With V trimmed by 4 bases and J by 5 bases, 6 bases remained unmatched. The CDR3 spans 15 residues. Germline CDR1 and CDR2: MNHEY and SMNVEV (reference sequence). The CDR3 bases are TGTGCCAGCAGTTATAGCGGGAGTCTGGACAATGAGCAGTTCTTC. It yields the protein CASSYSGSLDNEQFF.

The chain employs TRBV25-1 and TRBJ1-1; maybe TRBD1 (5 bases). With 5 bases removed from V and 1 base from J, the gap between germline ends came to 11 bases. Germline CDR1 and CDR2: MGHDK and SYGVNS. There are 14 residues in the CDR3. CDR3 in amino acids: CASSNIRENTEAFF. CDR3 bases: TGTGCCAGCAGTAACATCAGGGAGAACACTGAAGCTTTCTTT.

The J gene is TRBJ1-2, the V gene TRBV6-5; TRBD1 is a possible D gene (6 bases). The V end was cut by 5 bases, the J end by 7 bases, with 14 bases between. Germline values: CDR1 MNHEY, CDR2 SVGAGI. The CDR3 runs 13 residues. The CDR3 is CASSRQDHPGYTF. CDR3 nucleotide sequence: TGTGCCAGCAGTCGACAGGACCACCCTGGCTACACCTTC.

The V call is TRBV7-9, the J call TRBJ1-1; no firm D call. There are 11 residues in the CDR3. CDR1 SEHNR and CDR2 FQNEAQ come from the germline V gene (reference sequence). V was trimmed by 2 bases and J by 8 bases, leaving 6 bases between them. Here the CDR3 DNA reads TGTGCCAGCAGCTTACAACGGGAAGCTTTCTTT. Encoded protein: CASSLQREAFF.

CDR3 DNA: TGTGCCAGCAGCCGCTTCTTGACTCAACCTCTCACAGATACGCAGTATTTT. Encoded protein: CASSRFLTQPLTDTQYF. This chain uses TRBV14 with TRBJ2-3, with D unresolved. CDR3 length equals 17 residues. Germline CDR1 is SGHDN and CDR2 is FVKESK. V lost 4 bases and J lost 2, with 19 bases in between.

This rearrangement joins TRBV11-3 to TRBJ2-1; TRBD2 matches at 7 bases. There are 16 residues in the CDR3. Per the germline V gene, CDR1 is SGHNT and CDR2 is YENEEA. The V segment lost 1 base and the J segment 3 bases; nucleotides outside the gene matches: 6. The CDR3 DNA is TGTGCCAGCAGCTTAGGCGGGAGACTGCACTACAATGAGCAGTTCTTC. Amino acid sequence: CASSLGGRLHYNEQFF.

The rearrangement joins TRBV7-2 to TRBJ2-7; tentative D call: TRBD1 (6 bases). Germline CDR1 reads SGHTA; CDR2 reads FQGNSA. Between the trimmed V and J ends, which lost 5 bases and 6 bases, there was a span of 14 bases. The CDR3 consists of 13 residues. In DNA, the CDR3 is TGTGCCAGCAGCGTAAACAGGGTGTCCGAGCAGTACTTC. Protein: CASSVNRVSEQYF.

The rearrangement uses TRBV18 and TRBJ1-5, with D perhaps TRBD1 (6 bases). Germline V CDR1 and CDR2: KGHSH, LQKENI. The CDR3 has 15 residues. V lost 0 bases to trimming and J lost 7 bases, with 13 bases between them. Written as DNA, the CDR3 is TGTGCCAGCTCACCACCGGGCAGGGGTGGCCAGCCCCAGCATTTT. It translates to CASSPPGRGGQPQHF. Filled out from reference TRBV18 and TRBJ1-5, the complete variable domain reads NAGVMQNPRHLVRRRGQEARLRCSPMKGHSHVYWYRQLPEEGLKFMVYLQKENIIDESGMPKERFSAEFPKEGPSILRIQQVVRGDSAAYFCASSPPGRGGQPQHFGDGTRLSIL.

The gene calls are TRBV11-2 and TRBJ2-3; D may be TRBD2 (7 bases). Germline V gene sequence: CDR1 SGHAT, CDR2 FQNNGV. The CDR3 is 16 residues long. V lost 3 bases and J 1 base, leaving 14 bases between the germline ends. CDR3 sequence reads: CASSFGGRGGTDTQYF. CDR3 in DNA: TGTGCCAGCAGCTTCGGGGGGCGGGGCGGCACAGATACGCAGTATTTT.

J is TRBJ2-7 and V is TRBV11-2; tentatively, D is TRBD1 (6 bases). The CDR3 consists of 15 residues. V lost 0 bases, J lost 4 bases, and 13 bases lay in between. Germline V lookup: CDR1 SGHAT, CDR2 FQNNGV. This CDR3 is CASSLDEDRFYEQYV. CDR3 in DNA: TGTGCCAGCAGCTTAGATGAGGACAGATTTTACGAGCAGTACGTC.

The gene calls are TRBV11-3 and TRBJ1-3; D perhaps matches TRBD1 (5 bases). CDR1 and CDR2 (germline): SGHNT, YENEEA. The CDR3 loop spans 14 amino acids. V was cut by 5 bases and J by 2 bases, with 10 bases left in between. CDR3: CASSLRGAGNTIYF. In nucleotides, the CDR3 is TGTGCCAGCAGCCTCCGGGGGGCTGGAAACACCATATATTTT.

CDR3: CASSWAGGQGQPQHF. The CDR3, as DNA: TGTGCCAGCAGTTGGGCAGGGGGCCAGGGTCAGCCCCAGCATTTT. This chain links TRBV28 with TRBJ1-5; 8 bases map to TRBD1. V was clipped by 4 bases and J by 6 bases; unmatched bases: 8. The CDR3 has 15 amino acids. CDR1 is MDHEN, CDR2 SYDVKM, per germline.

V is TRBV15 and J is TRBJ2-6; 7 nucleotides agree with TRBD1. CDR1 and CDR2 from the germline V gene are LNHNV and YYDKDF (reference sequence). The CDR3 runs 21 residues. The V segment lost 0 bases and the J segment 0 bases; nucleotides outside the gene matches: 14. The CDR3 sequence: CATSRDKAGTVKFSGANVLTF. The CDR3 DNA reads as TGTGCCACCAGCAGAGATAAAGCTGGGACAGTGAAGTTCTCTGGGGCCAACGTCCTGACTTTC. The full variable domain, its missing parts supplied by reference TRBV15 and TRBJ2-6, is DAMVIQNPRYQVTQFGKPVTLSCSQTLNHNVMYWYQQKSSQAPKLLFHYYDKDFNNEADTPDNFQSRRPNTSFCFLDIRSPGLGDTAMYLCATSRDKAGTVKFSGANVLTFGAGSRLTVL.

This clone was detected only once. This chain uses TRBV7-9 with TRBJ2-3; D not certain. The CDR3 has 12 residues. V shed 1 base and J shed 10 bases, with 9 bases lying between them. CDR1 is SEHNR, CDR2 FQNEAQ, per germline (reference sequence). The CDR3 DNA is TGTGCCAGCAGCTTAGAAGCCCCCGCGCAGTATTTT. This gives the protein CASSLEAPAQYF. Filled out from reference TRBV7-9 and TRBJ2-3, the complete variable domain reads DTGVSQNPRHKITKRGQNVTFRCDPISEHNRLYWYRQTLGQGPEFLTYFQNEAQLEKSRLLSDRFSAERPKGSFSTLEIQRTEQGDSAMYLCASSLEAPAQYFGPGTRLTVL.

The V call is TRBV25-1, the J call TRBJ1-6; D remains ambiguous. Germline V gene sequence: CDR1 MGHDK, CDR2 SYGVNS. This CDR3 comprises 18 residues. Trimming pared 3 bases from V and 4 bases from J, leaving 19 bases between. The CDR3 bases are TGTGCCAGCAGTGACGCAACTGGGCAGCCCAGTTATAATTCACCCCTCCACTTT. Its protein product is CASSDATGQPSYNSPLHF.

The chain joins TRBV28 to TRBJ1-4, with 7 bases that match TRBD1. CDR1 is MDHEN and CDR2 is SYDVKM in the germline V gene. The junction had 8 bases not matched to a gene; V was cut back by 4 bases and J by 0 bases. The CDR3 covers 17 residues. The DNA for the CDR3 is TGTGCCAGCAGTTCGCTCCGACAGGGTTCAACTAATGAAAAACTGTTTTTT. Protein: CASSSLRQGSTNEKLFF.

The chain recombines TRBV10-3 with TRBJ2-1, with D perhaps TRBD1 (5 bases). V lost 9 bases to trimming and J lost 4 bases, with 16 bases between them. Germline V gene sequence: CDR1 ENHRY, CDR2 SYGVKD. The CDR3 loop spans 14 amino acids. This CDR3 is CAIGARGNYNEQFF. The CDR3 coding sequence is TGTGCCATAGGGGCGCGTGGAAATTACAATGAGCAGTTCTTC.

This clone was counted only a few times. This chain joins TRBV6-5 and TRBJ2-7, with D maybe TRBD1 (6 bases). Trimming removed 2 bases from V and 2 bases from J, with 10 bases in between. Germline values: CDR1 MNHEY, CDR2 SVGAGI. The CDR3 runs 14 residues. CDR3 amino acids: CASSYGGVAYEQYF. For the CDR3, the DNA is TGTGCCAGCAGTTACGGGGGCGTAGCCTACGAGCAGTACTTC.

The V gene is TRBV6-1, the J gene TRBJ2-7; TRBD2 matches at 10 bases. CDR3 length: 16 amino acids. The germline V gene encodes CDR1 MNHNS and CDR2 SASEGT. V dropped 2 bases and J dropped 5; count of bases not matched to a gene: 9. CDR3 in DNA: TGTGCCAGCAGTGAAAAGAGCGGGAGGGCCTCTCACGAGCAGTACGTC. This sequence encodes CASSEKSGRASHEQYV.

This chain joins TRBV29-1 and TRBJ2-5; TRBD1 matches 8 bases. The CDR3 totals 14 residues. V lost 6 bases and J lost 5; bases outside the gene matches: 11. Germline CDR1 is SQVTM and CDR2 is ANQGSEA. The CDR3 DNA sequence: TGCAGCGTGACACGCAGGGGGCGTCTCGAGACCCAGTACTTC. Its protein is CSVTRRGRLETQYF.

This chain links TRBV27 with TRBJ1-1, with D perhaps matching TRBD1 (5 bases). Trimming took 4 bases from V and 2 from J, leaving 8 bases between them. The CDR3 loop spans 13 amino acids. CDR1 is MNHEY and CDR2 is SMNVEV in the germline V gene (reference sequence). This CDR3 reads CASSYQGNTEAFF. DNA of the CDR3: TGTGCCAGCAGTTATCAGGGTAACACTGAAGCTTTCTTT.